The present entry profiles one T cell receptor beta chain with its context. This entry comes from a study of blood T cell repertoires in COVID-19. In the original processing: The assay estimated nucleated cells by amplifying reference gene primers. TCRdb's table, derived via immunoSEQ multiplex PCR, lists solely in-frame clones and lacks some. The V and J calls and the clone size are those of that table, but D and trimming were determined from the DNA. The sample shows about 440,000 clones, 87% of them seen only once. This TCR came from a woman in her late teens or twenties with acute COVID-19. Sequencing was performed on PBMCs or T cells enriched from blood (not recorded which).

This chain's CDR3 is CASSLTGFSNQPQHF. In DNA form, the CDR3 reads TGCGCCAGCAGCCTGACAGGGTTTAGCAATCAGCCCCAGCATTTT. The chain uses TRBV4-1 and TRBJ1-5, with 7 bases fitting TRBD1. This CDR3 region has 15 residues. Germline V gives CDR1 MGHRA, CDR2 YSYEKL. Trimming took 4 bases from V and 0 from J; bases not matched to a gene: 3.